Below are 3 T cell receptor beta chains sequenced from a single sample in a study of human T cells and chemical hapten exposure. Sample time point: pre-sensitization, week 0. Stated treatment: therapeutic diphenylcyclopropenone sensitization with weekly scalp DPC. Each CDR3 protein gets one entry after TCRdb re-called the RACE reads with MiXCR. The table has 300,000 to 450,000 distinct CDR3 sequences, 5.1% seen once. This specimen was whole blood, taken in connection with sensitization to the hapten diphenylcyclopropenone (DPC). All receptors derive from a woman aged 45-60 years with alopecia areata. Some clones in this sample may be carry-over from other donors' samples.

In its sample, this clonotype was seen many times. The chain is built from TRBV29-1 and TRBJ2-3, with 9 bases identical to TRBD2. Germline V gene sequence: CDR1 SQVTM, CDR2 ANQGSEA. After removal of 6 bases from V and 0 bases from J, the junction contained 10 bases not matched to a gene. CDR3 length: 16 amino acids. CDR3 DNA sequence: TGCAGCGTAAATGGGGCTAGCGGGACTAGCACAGATACGCAGTATTTT. This translates into CSVNGASGTSTDTQYF.

This clonotype was seen ten or more times. The chain recombines TRBV5-1 with TRBJ2-3; D possibly uses TRBD1 or TRBD2 (6 bases each). This CDR3 has 16 residues. Trimming shortened V by 0 bases and J by 2 bases, and 13 bases separated the two germline ends. Germline V gene data show CDR1 as SGHRS and CDR2 as YFSETQ. The CDR3 DNA is TGCGCCAGCAGCTTGGCGGCGGGACATCCCACAGATACGCAGTATTTT. Translating it yields CASSLAAGHPTDTQYF.

This clonotype was observed many times. The gene calls are TRBV2 and TRBJ1-5; D is uncertain. Germline lookup yields CDR1 SNHLY and CDR2 FYNNEI. The V and J ends lost 1 base and 4 bases respectively, with 5 bases between them. There are 13 residues in the CDR3. CDR3 sequence reads: CASSEDRNQPQHF. In nucleotides, the CDR3 is TGTGCCAGCAGTGAAGACCGGAATCAGCCCCAGCATTTT.